Detailed here is one TCR beta chain. The data originate from a study of blood T cell repertoires in COVID-19. Study background: Specimens from acute and convalescent COVID-19 originated in the United States, Italy and Spain.

CDR1 is SGHDT, CDR2 YYEEEE, per germline. The CDR3 contains 12 residues. V was pared by 2 bases and J by 2 bases, with 5 bases between. Seattle's cohort entered during active infection and was followed longitudinally. Original processing methods: Estimation of nucleated cell counts relied on the amplification of reference gene primers. TCRdb keeps only in-frame clones here, not all; method: immunoSEQ multiplex PCR. D and trimming were read from the DNA, whereas the V and J calls and clone size are those reported in that table. Of a few hundred thousand clones in the sample, 75% to 85% were seen once. The sample comprised peripheral blood. This TCR was sampled from a woman aged 25 to 39 with COVID-19, enrolled during active disease. V usage is TRBV5-6 and J usage is TRBJ2-7; no clear D. The CDR3 loop is CASSFGPYEQYF. CDR3 coding DNA: TGTGCCAGCAGCTTTGGCCCCTACGAGCAGTACTTC. Full variable domain (rest looked up from reference TRBV5-6 and TRBJ2-7): DAGVTQSPTHLIKTRGQQVTLRCSPKSGHDTVSWYQQALGQGPQFIFQYYEEEERQRGNFPDRFSGHQFPNYSSELNVNALLLGDSALYLCASSFGPYEQYFGPGTRLTVT.